This TCR beta chain came from a study of cytomegalovirus exposure and HLA in healthy donors. Researchers ran the PCR with 60 Vbeta and 13 Jbeta primers. The data were produced by immunoSEQ multiplex PCR, yet TCRdb's version contains in-frame clones alone and is incomplete. The sample has under 150,000 clones; around three quarters are singletons. The sequence came from a man aged 18 to 29 in good health and CMV-seronegative. Sequenced material: PBMCs.

The CDR3 spells CASSPRGAYEQYF. Written as DNA, the CDR3 is TGTGCCAGCAGCCCCCGCGGCGCCTACGAGCAGTACTTC. V gene TRBV2 combines with J gene TRBJ2-7; D not resolved. Trimming removed 6 bases from V and 2 bases from J, with 11 bases in between. This CDR3 is built from 13 residues. Germline CDR1 SNHLY, CDR2 FYNNEI.